The clone carrying this TCR beta chain was recorded many times. Arm-PCR of CDR3 regions with iRepertoire HTBI primers generated TCR beta libraries. TCRdb redid the calling of the multiplex PCR reads with MiXCR, one entry per CDR3 protein. The profile shows under 700,000 distinct CDR3 sequences, about 15% of them singletons. This CDR3 comprises 13 residues. Germline V gene sequence: CDR1 GTSNPN, CDR2 SVGIG (reference sequence). Trimming left V 2 bases short and J 11 bases short, with 13 bases between. The sample is drawn from a study of regulatory T cells in long-lasting Graves disease. Time point reported: newly diagnosed GD, antithyroid drugs for less than 3 months. Preparation of the TCR library used RNA extracted from PBMCs. In addition, the sample was reused for a study of T cells in Graves' hyperthyroidism and ophthalmopathy. That work adds: HTBI primers drove first-round RT-PCR of the TCR CDR3. Expanded thyroid clonotypes (above 0.001) were mostly also found in blood. Classification by a 13 V-J model distinguished ophthalmopathy from stable hyperthyroidism.

The specimen was peripheral blood mononuclear cells (PBMCs), collected at new diagnosis, from a patient treated with antithyroid drugs. V is TRBV30 and J is TRBJ1-6; D gene uncertain. This TCR came from a woman aged 35-60 years with Graves disease. This CDR3 is CAWSPGSTAPLHF. CDR3 in DNA: TGTGCCTGGAGTCCAGGATCTACTGCACCCCTCCACTTT.